Below, 3 T cell receptor beta chains from the same sample are listed, as sequenced in a study of control samples from healthy donors and cancer patients. Repertoires were generated with immunoSEQ multiplex PCR, while TCRdb's copy carries only in-frame clones and drops some. The sample holds about 150,000 clones, 93% seen once. Sequencing was done on a sample of blood. The receptors here all came from a man in his forties or fifties in good health.

V and J are TRBV27 and TRBJ1-2; tentative D call: TRBD1 (5 bases). CDR1 and CDR2 (germline): MNHEY, SMNVEV (reference sequence). The CDR3 loop spans 14 amino acids. V lost 6 bases and J 4 bases, leaving 15 bases between the germline ends. The CDR3 DNA sequence: TGTGCCAGCAGCCGGGCGGACGGGACCTATGGCTACACCTTC. Amino acid sequence: CASSRADGTYGYTF.

This clone has only one observation. This chain connects TRBV6-5 to TRBJ2-7, with TRBD1 as a possible D gene (6 bases). Trimming cost V 5 bases and J 0 bases, with 8 bases left between them. The CDR3 has 13 residues. The germline CDR1 and CDR2 sequences are MNHEY and SVGAGI. The CDR3 loop reads CASSQGSSYEQYF. For the CDR3, the DNA is TGTGCCAGCAGTCAGGGGAGCTCCTACGAGCAGTACTTC.

The V call is TRBV23-1, the J call TRBJ2-1; D is possibly TRBD1 or TRBD2 (5 bases each). Being an ORF, TRBV23-1 has a function that is uncertain. The V end lost 3 bases, the J end lost 4 bases, and 13 bases lay between the germline ends. This CDR3 region has 15 residues. Here the CDR3 reads CASSQRGREYNEQFF. CDR3 DNA sequence: TGCGCCAGCAGTCAGAGGGGCAGGGAATACAATGAGCAGTTCTTC.